This entry concerns a single T cell receptor beta chain. Its matching antigen is unknown. The V segment lost 6 bases and the J segment 5 bases; nucleotides outside the gene matches: 15. The CDR3 is 16 residues long. Germline-derived CDR1 and CDR2 are SGHNT and YYREEE (reference sequence). This sample is drawn from a study of OX40 agonist ivuxolimab in advanced cancers. Study summary: Eligibility rules accepted prior anti-PD-1, anti-PD-L1 or anti-CTLA-4 therapy, and roughly 40% had some.

Whole-study findings and limits: Expanded clones belonging to CD8+ T cells outnumbered, on average, those of CD4+. Partial responders at 0.1-3.0 mg/kg showed near-lowest clonal expansion.

Sequencing used immunoSEQ multiplex PCR; TCRdb keeps in-frame clones, though not all of them. The data hold around 76,000 clones, with 85% to 90% observed a single time. V and J are TRBV5-4 and TRBJ2-5; 8 positions agree with TRBD2. This TCR was recovered from an adult with an advanced solid tumor such as melanoma, head and neck, liver or kidney cancer. The sample was CD4+ or CD8+ T cells sorted from blood, taken in a trial of the OX40 agonist ivuxolimab. For the CDR3, the DNA is TGTGCCAGCACCCAGAAAGGGGTAGCGGGACTGGAGACCCAGTACTTC. Residues: CASTQKGVAGLETQYF. Using reference TRBV5-4 and TRBJ2-5 for the parts outside the CDR3, the full variable domain is ETGVTQSPTHLIKTRGQQVTLRCSSQSGHNTVSWYQQALGQGPQFIFQYYREEENGRGNFPPRFSGLQFPNYSSELNVNALELDDSALYLCASTQKGVAGLETQYFGPGTRLLVL.